Following are 8 T cell receptor beta chains from one sample sequenced in a study of T cell clones after liver transplantation. Clones were sequenced by immunoSEQ multiplex PCR, and TCRdb holds only the in-frame ones, with some missing. The profile shows around 20,000 clones, about 90% of them singletons. The sample consisted of CD8+ T cells from blood, taken before liver transplant. The source of these receptors is a human donor who received a liver transplant.

V is TRBV11-2 and J is TRBJ2-3; 9 bases fit TRBD1. J lost 1 base, V lost 5 bases, and 4 bases had no gene match. Germline loops: CDR1 SGHAT, CDR2 FQNNGV. The CDR3 runs 15 residues. The CDR3 nucleotides are TGTGCCAGCAGCCCCTGGACAGGGGGCACAGATACGCAGTATTTT. Translation gives CASSPWTGGTDTQYF.

The chain combines TRBV27 with TRBJ2-7; 7 bases map to TRBD1. The V gene end was trimmed by 2 bases and the J gene end by 3 bases; junction bases not matched to a gene: 4. The CDR3 spans 14 residues. CDR1 is MNHEY and CDR2 is SMNVEV in the germline V gene (reference sequence). CDR3 region: CASSLVRDSYEQYF. CDR3 sequence (DNA): TGTGCCAGCAGTTTAGTTAGGGACAGCTACGAGCAGTACTTC.

This clone has a single count. The rearrangement links TRBV19 to TRBJ2-1, with 9 bases that match TRBD2. Unmatched junction bases numbered 6, after V lost 6 bases and J lost 6 bases. CDR1 LNHDA and CDR2 SQIVND come from the germline V gene (reference sequence). The CDR3 totals 14 residues. The CDR3 DNA sequence: TGTGCCAGTAGGGAACTAGCGGGTTTCAATGAGCAGTTCTTC. As protein: CASRELAGFNEQFF.

The V gene is TRBV19, the J gene TRBJ2-2; D gene unclear. Germline assignment: CDR1 LNHDA and CDR2 SQIVND (reference sequence). The V end was cut by 4 bases, the J end by 1 base, with 1 base between. CDR3 length equals 12 residues. CDR3 sequence: CASSRNTGELFF. The CDR3 bases are TGTGCCAGTAGTAGGAACACCGGGGAGCTGTTTTTT.

The chain is built from TRBV4-3 and TRBJ1-4; a weak D match, TRBD1 (5 bases). V shed 4 bases and J shed 0 bases, with 9 bases lying between them. Germline V gene sequence: CDR1 LGHNA, CDR2 YSLEER. The CDR3 consists of 15 residues. In DNA form, the CDR3 reads TGCGCCAGCAGCCGGTTGACAGCAACTAATGAAAAACTGTTTTTT. It translates to CASSRLTATNEKLFF.

The gene calls are TRBV4-3 and TRBJ2-6; no clear D. This CDR3 comprises 16 residues. The V gene's germline CDR1 is LGHNA and CDR2 YSLEER. Trimming removed 0 bases from V and 2 bases from J, with 8 bases in between. CDR3 nucleotide sequence: TGCGCCAGCAGCCAAGAATCGGGTGCTGGGGCCAACGTCCTGACTTTC. This sequence encodes CASSQESGAGANVLTF.

The V and J genes are TRBV19 and TRBJ1-2; a possible D gene is TRBD1 (5 bases). V was trimmed by 0 bases and J by 8 bases, leaving 16 bases between them. From germline, CDR1 is LNHDA and CDR2 SQIVND (reference sequence). CDR3 length: 15 amino acids. In nucleotides, the CDR3 is TGTGCCAGTAGTATAGATCACCGGGGGAGGAACGGCTACACCTTC. This translates into CASSIDHRGRNGYTF.

The V gene is TRBV5-4, the J gene TRBJ1-2; no definite D call. This CDR3 has 16 amino acids. Deletions cut 0 bases from V and 6 bases from J, with 18 bases between. Germline lookup yields CDR1 SGHNT and CDR2 YYREEE (reference sequence). CDR3 nucleotides: TGTGCCAGCAGCTTGGCCGGCGGGATATTACGGGATGGCTACACCTTC. It specifies CASSLAGGILRDGYTF.